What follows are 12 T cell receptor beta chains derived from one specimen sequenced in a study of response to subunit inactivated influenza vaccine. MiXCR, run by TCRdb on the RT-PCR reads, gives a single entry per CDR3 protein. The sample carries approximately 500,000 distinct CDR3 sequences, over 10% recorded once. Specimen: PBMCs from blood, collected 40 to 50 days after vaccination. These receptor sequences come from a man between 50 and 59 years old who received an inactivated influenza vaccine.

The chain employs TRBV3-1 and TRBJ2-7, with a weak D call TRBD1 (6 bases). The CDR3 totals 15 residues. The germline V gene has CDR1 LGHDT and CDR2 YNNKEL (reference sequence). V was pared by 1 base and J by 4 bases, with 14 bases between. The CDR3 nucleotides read TGTGCCAGCAGCCAAGGAACTGGGGGCATGTACGAGCAGTACTTC. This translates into CASSQGTGGMYEQYF.

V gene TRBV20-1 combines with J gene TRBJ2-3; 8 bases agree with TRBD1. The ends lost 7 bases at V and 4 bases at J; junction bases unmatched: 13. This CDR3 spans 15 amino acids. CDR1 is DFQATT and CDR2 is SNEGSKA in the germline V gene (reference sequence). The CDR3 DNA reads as TGCAGTGTTCGGACCGACAGGGGTATGCCAGATACGCAGTATTTT. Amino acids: CSVRTDRGMPDTQYF.

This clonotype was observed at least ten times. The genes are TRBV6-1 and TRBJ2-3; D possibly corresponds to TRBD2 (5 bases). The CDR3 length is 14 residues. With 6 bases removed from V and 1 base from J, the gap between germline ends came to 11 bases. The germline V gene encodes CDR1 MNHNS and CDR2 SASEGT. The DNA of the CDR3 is TGTGCCAGCAGAGAGCGGACTCGCACAGATACGCAGTATTTT. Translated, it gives CASRERTRTDTQYF.

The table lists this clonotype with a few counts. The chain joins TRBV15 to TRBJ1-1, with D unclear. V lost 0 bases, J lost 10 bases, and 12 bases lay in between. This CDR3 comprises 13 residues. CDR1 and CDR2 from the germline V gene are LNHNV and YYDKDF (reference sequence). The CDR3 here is CATSRDDRTSAFF. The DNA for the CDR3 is TGTGCCACCAGCAGAGATGATCGCACTTCAGCTTTCTTT.

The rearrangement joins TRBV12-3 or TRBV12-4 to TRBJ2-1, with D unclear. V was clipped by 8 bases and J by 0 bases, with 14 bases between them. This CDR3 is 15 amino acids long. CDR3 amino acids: CASGGGLGSYNEQFF. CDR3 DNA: TGTGCCAGCGGCGGTGGCCTTGGCTCCTACAATGAGCAGTTCTTC.

CDR3: CASSLGPSGGEQYF. CDR3 coding DNA: TGTGCCAGCAGCTTAGGGCCTAGCGGCGGGGAGCAGTACTTC. The chain carries TRBV7-8 and TRBJ2-7; 7 bases map to TRBD2. Germline CDR1 is SGHVS and CDR2 is FQNEAQ. The CDR3 spans 14 residues. V lost 1 base and J lost 7; bases outside the gene matches: 7.

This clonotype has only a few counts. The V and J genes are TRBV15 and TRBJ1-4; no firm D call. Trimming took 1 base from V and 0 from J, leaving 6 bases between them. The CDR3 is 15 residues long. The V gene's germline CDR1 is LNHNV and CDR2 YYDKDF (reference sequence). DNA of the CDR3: TGTGCCACCAGCAGAGGAGGCGCAACTAATGAAAAACTGTTTTTT. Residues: CATSRGGATNEKLFF.

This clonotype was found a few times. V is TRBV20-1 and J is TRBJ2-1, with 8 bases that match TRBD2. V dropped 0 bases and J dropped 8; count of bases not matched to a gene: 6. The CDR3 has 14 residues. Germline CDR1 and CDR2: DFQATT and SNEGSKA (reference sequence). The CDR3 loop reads CSARDVGGADEQFF. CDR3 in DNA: TGCAGTGCTAGAGACGTCGGGGGGGCCGATGAGCAGTTCTTC.

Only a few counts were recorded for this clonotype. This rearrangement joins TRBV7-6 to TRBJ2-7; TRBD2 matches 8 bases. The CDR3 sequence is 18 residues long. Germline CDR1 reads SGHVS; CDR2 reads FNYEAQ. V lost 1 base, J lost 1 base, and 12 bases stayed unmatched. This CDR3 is CASSLGRGDVSPSYEQYF. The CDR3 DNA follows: TGTGCCAGCAGCTTAGGGCGGGGGGACGTATCGCCTTCCTACGAGCAGTACTTC.

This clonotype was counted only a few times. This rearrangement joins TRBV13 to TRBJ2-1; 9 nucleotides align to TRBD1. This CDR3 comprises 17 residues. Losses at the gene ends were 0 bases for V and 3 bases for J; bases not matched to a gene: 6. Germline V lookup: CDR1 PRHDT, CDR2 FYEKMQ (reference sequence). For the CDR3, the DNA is TGTGCCAGCAGCTTAGGCCTCCCGGGACAGGGCTACAATGAGCAGTTCTTC. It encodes CASSLGLPGQGYNEQFF.

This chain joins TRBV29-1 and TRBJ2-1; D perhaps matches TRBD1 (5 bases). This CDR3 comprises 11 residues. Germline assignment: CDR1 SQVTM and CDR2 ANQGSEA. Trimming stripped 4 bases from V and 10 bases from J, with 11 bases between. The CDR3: CSVALGAEQFF. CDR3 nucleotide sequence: TGCAGCGTTGCCTTAGGGGCGGAGCAGTTCTTC.

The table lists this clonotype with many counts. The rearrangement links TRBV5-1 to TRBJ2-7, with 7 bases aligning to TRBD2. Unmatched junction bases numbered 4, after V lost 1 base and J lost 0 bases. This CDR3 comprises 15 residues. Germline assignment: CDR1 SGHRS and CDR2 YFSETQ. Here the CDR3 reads CASSLTGGTSYEQYF. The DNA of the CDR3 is TGCGCCAGCAGCTTGACCGGGGGGACCTCCTACGAGCAGTACTTC.